The 4 T cell receptor beta chains presented below share a single source sample, sequenced in a study of blood T cell repertoires in COVID-19. The repertoire was sequenced with immunoSEQ multiplex PCR; TCRdb's copy has only in-frame clones and lacks some. The sample lists tens of thousands of clones; over 75% were seen once. The source material was peripheral blood. All receptors derive from a man aged 50-60 years with acute or convalescent COVID-19.

The table lists this clone with a count of one. This rearrangement joins TRBV18 to TRBJ1-1; TRBD1 matches 10 bases. The CDR3 contains 16 residues. Germline V CDR1 and CDR2: KGHSH, LQKENI. Trimming at V came to 2 bases and at J to 4 bases, leaving 7 bases not matched to a gene. Written as DNA, the CDR3 is TGTGCCAGCTCACCAGGGACAGGGGTATTTGGCACTGAAGCTTTCTTT. Residues: CASSPGTGVFGTEAFF.

J is TRBJ1-6 and V is TRBV18; D remains unclear. Germline lookup yields CDR1 KGHSH and CDR2 LQKENI. This CDR3 contains 13 residues. V dropped 6 bases and J dropped 6 bases, with 9 bases sitting between them. CDR3 loop: CASSPMSNSPLHF. CDR3 DNA sequence: TGTGCCAGCTCCCCCATGTCTAATTCACCCCTCCACTTT.

The rearrangement links TRBV2 to TRBJ1-6; D gene uncertain. Trimming left V 4 bases short and J 5 bases short, with 3 bases between. Germline values: CDR1 SNHLY, CDR2 FYNNEI. The CDR3 covers 12 residues. The DNA for the CDR3 is TGTGCCAGCAGTGGCGATAATTCACCCCTCCACTTT. It encodes CASSGDNSPLHF.

The rearrangement joins TRBV4-3 to TRBJ2-2, with TRBD2 matching 10 bases. CDR3 length: 19 residues. V dropped 6 bases and J dropped 0; count of bases not matched to a gene: 13. Germline V lookup: CDR1 LGHNA, CDR2 YSLEER. CDR3 nucleotides: TGCGCCAGCAGTCCGGACGGGCTAGCGGGAGACGCGAACACCGGGGAGCTGTTTTTT. Protein: CASSPDGLAGDANTGELFF.